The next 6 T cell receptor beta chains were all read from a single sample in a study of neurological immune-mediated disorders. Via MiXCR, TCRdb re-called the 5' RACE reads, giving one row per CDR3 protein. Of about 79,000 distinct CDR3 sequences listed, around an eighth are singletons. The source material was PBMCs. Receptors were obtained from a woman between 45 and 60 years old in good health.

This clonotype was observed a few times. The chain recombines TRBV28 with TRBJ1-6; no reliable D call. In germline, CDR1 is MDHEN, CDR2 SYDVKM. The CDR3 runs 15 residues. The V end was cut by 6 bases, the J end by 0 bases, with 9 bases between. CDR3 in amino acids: CASRKVSSYNSPLHF. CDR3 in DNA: TGTGCCAGCAGGAAAGTGAGCTCCTATAATTCACCCCTCCACTTT.

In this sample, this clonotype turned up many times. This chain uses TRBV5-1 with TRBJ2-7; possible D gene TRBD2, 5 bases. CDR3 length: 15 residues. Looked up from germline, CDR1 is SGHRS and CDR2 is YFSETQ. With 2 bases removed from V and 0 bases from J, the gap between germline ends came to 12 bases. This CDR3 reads CASSFGGAASYEQYF. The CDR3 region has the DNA TGCGCCAGCAGCTTCGGAGGAGCGGCCTCCTACGAGCAGTACTTC.

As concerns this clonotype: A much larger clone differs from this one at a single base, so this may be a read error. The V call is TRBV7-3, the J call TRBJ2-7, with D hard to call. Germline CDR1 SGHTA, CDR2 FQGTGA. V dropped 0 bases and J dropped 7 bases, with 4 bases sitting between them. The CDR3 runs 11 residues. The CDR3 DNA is TGTGCCAGCAGCTTAACGAAAGAGCAGTACTTC. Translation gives CASSLTKEQYF.

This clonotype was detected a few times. In nucleotides, the CDR3 is TGTGCCAGCAGTAACCCCGGGGGCTCTGGCTACACCTTC. This translates into CASSNPGGSGYTF. The chain carries TRBV6-6 and TRBJ1-2; TRBD1 might be the D (6 bases). V lost 5 bases and J 7 bases, leaving 14 bases between the germline ends. Germline CDR1 is MNHNY and CDR2 is SVGAGI (reference sequence). The CDR3 runs to 13 residues.

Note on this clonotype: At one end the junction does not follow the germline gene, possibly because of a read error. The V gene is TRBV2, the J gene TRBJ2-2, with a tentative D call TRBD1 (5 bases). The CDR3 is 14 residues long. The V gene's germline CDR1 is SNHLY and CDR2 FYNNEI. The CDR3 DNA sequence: TGTCCCAGCAATCGCGAGCCAGGGATCGGGGAGCTGTTTTTT. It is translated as CPSNREPGIGELFF.

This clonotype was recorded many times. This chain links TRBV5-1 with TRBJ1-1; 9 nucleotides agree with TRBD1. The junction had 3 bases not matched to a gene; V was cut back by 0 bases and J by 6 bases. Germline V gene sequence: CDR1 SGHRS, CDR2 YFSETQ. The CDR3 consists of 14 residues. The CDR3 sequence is CASSLATGGSEAFF. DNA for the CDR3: TGCGCCAGCAGCTTGGCAACAGGGGGCTCTGAAGCTTTCTTT.